This T cell receptor beta chain was documented in a study of cytomegalovirus exposure and HLA in healthy donors. Study at large: An earlier analysis found 110 million or so unique TCR beta sequences from 200 million or so T cells. General observations from the study: TCR beta V- and J-gene trimming was later associated with a missense DCLRE1C variant. The authors later found TCR association rates varying by HLA locus, with DRB1 most and HLA-C fewest.

As to this clone: The antigen is not known.

In the PCR, 60 Vbeta and 13 Jbeta primers were used. TCRdb's copy holds only in-frame clones and misses some; the assay was immunoSEQ multiplex PCR. The sample includes roughly 120,000 clones, approximately 76% of them seen just once. The material sequenced was PBMCs. This clonotype was sampled from a man aged 50 or older in good health and CMV-seropositive.

Here the CDR3 DNA reads TGCGCCAGCAGCCCACGACTAGACGAAGAGACCCAGTACTTC. Protein sequence: CASSPRLDEETQYF. The rearrangement links TRBV5-1 to TRBJ2-5, with a possible D match to TRBD2 (6 bases). Trimming left V 4 bases short and J 3 bases short, with 13 bases between. Looked up from germline, CDR1 is SGHRS and CDR2 is YFSETQ. This CDR3 contains 14 residues. Drawing the rest from reference TRBV5-1 and TRBJ2-5, the complete variable domain is KAGVTQTPRYLIKTRGQQVTLSCSPISGHRSVSWYQQTPGQGLQFLFEYFSETQRNKGNFPGRFSGRQFSNSRSEMNVSTLELGDSALYLCASSPRLDEETQYFGPGTRLLVL.